The T cell receptor (beta chain) under discussion was sequenced for a study of blood T cells in healthy people across ages (dated by TCRdb to the mid-2010s). Context from the whole study: Template switching captured roughly one uniquely barcoded TCR beta cDNA molecule per two T cells in model experiments. Using deep sequencing normalized with unique cDNA molecular identifiers, the study measured how TCR beta repertoire diversity changes with age. Four age groups were formed from the donors: young (average approximately 15 years), middle-aged (around 39), aged (under 70) and long-lived (82). Donors of different ages were randomly distributed across sequencing lanes to avoid experimental bias. For two donors (one aged 18 to 29 and one aged 80 or older), the study analyzed two additional independent replicas of 1 million unique cDNA reads from the same blood draw.

Counted from cysteine to phenylalanine, this CDR3 has 16 amino acids. The sequence is cut down to CDR3 DNA, 48 bases in frame from base 1. Clipping removes 4 bases from V and 1 base from J, with 12 as the unmatched junction base count. The germline V gene (reference sequence) yields DFQATT for CDR1 and SNEGSKA for CDR2. About this clonotype: Its target antigen remains unknown. No much larger clone exists at a distance of one base, and base qualities are not known.

Donors were 39 systemically healthy Caucasian individuals from Russia aged roughly 6 to 90 years. Around 10 milliliters of peripheral blood were collected from each donor into EDTA-treated Vacutainer tubes. Ficoll-Paque density-gradient centrifugation was used to isolate PBMCs, with at least 6.5 million per sample. Total RNA, at least 6 micrograms per sample, was extracted from PBMCs with Trizol reagent. For every donor, an aliquot of PBMCs went through flow cytometry to measure the percentages of naive CD45RAhigh/CD27high T cells. The library was generated by 5' RACE. TCRdb lists the instrument as Illumina HiSeq 2500. The second PCR ran for about 7 to 11 cycles and used a J-beta primer mix along with a sample-barcoded 5' primer. Each TCR beta cDNA molecule received a unique molecular identifier from a template-switch 5' adaptor carrying 12 random nucleotides. At least 2.5 million CDR3-containing paired-end reads were obtained from each sample. First-strand cDNA was synthesized from all RNA with the Mint cDNA synthesis kit, primed by a TRBC-specific oligonucleotide. All cDNA was treated with uracil-DNA glycosylase and then went through a first 18-cycle PCR with the universal primers M1SS and BC2_uni_R. In the paper's pipeline: Normalization of each sample was performed by random selection of 1 million high-quality reads, each carrying a distinct molecular identifier. Reads sharing molecular identifiers were discarded rather than binned into consensus sequences. CDR3 identification, clonotype clustering and error correction used MiTCR with a Q25 quality threshold and the strictest error-elimination algorithm. A nonparametric unseen species model with Euler transformation was used to estimate lower-bound total TCR beta diversity. The public sequencing data were trimmed at Q25 with fastp and processed into clonotypes with MiXCR by TCRdb, which kept only in-frame beta chains. Rows with a matching CDR3 protein are joined into one entry that keeps the most common DNA and genes. The V and J calls were not made by the authors but by TCRdb's processing. Counted in this sample were roughly 800,000 distinct CDR3 sequences; 58% of them appeared once. The ten biggest clones cover over 20% of the sample.

Here is what the overall study found, with its caveats: The long-lived group showed more naive CD4+ T cells, fewer expanded clones and increased TCR diversity than the aged group, suggesting age selection. The percentage of naive T cells measured by flow cytometry correlated strongly with observed TCR beta diversity. Because donor CMV infection status was unknown, age-related changes in expanded clonotypes were potentially confounded. Bulk unsorted PBMC profiling prevented conclusive comparison of naive and antigen-experienced compartments. As age increased, observed TCR beta diversity per million T cells dropped in a roughly linear way, and a significant reduction was already evident by age roughly 36. Total diversity estimates from one million sequenced T cells were considered lower bounds and underestimates.

This sequence originates from a man under 40 in good health. The sequence joins TRBV20-1 to TRBJ2-5, with 7 middle bases fitting TRBD1. What was sequenced was blood. At the DNA level, the sequence is TGCAGTGCTATAGACTTGACAGGGTTGCCCCAAGAGACCCAGTACTTC. This sequence encodes CSAIDLTGLPQETQYF.